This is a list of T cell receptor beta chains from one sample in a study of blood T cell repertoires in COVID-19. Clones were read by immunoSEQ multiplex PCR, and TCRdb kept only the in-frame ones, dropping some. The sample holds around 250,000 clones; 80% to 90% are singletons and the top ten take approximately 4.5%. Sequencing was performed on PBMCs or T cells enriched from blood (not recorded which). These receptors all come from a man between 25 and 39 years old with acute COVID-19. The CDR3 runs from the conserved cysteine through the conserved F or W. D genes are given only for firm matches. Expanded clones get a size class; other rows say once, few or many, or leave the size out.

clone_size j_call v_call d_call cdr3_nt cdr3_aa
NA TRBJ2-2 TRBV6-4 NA TGTGCCAGCACGAGGACTGGTATCACCGGGGAGCTGTTTTTT CASTRTGITGELFF
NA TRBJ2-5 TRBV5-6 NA TGTGCCAGCAGACAGGGTGGGGAGAAAGAGACCCAGTACTTC CASRQGGEKETQYF
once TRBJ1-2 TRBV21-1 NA TGTGCCAGCAGCAAGAGAGGGGGCAGTGGCTACACCTTC CASSKRGGSGYTF
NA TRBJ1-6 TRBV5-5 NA TGTGCCAGCAGCTCCGCTGGGGCAGGGAACTCACCCCTCCACTTT CASSSAGAGNSPLHF
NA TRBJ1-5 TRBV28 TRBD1 TGTGCCAGCAGACTACAGGGGGTCGAAAATCAGCCCCAGCATTTT CASRLQGVENQPQHF
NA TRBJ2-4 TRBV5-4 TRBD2 TGTGCCAGCAGCCGGCGGGGGGGCGGAAACATTCAGTACTTC CASSRRGGGNIQYF
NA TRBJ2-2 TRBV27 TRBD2 TGTGCCAGCAAAGTACTAGCGGGAACGCTTAGCACCGGGGAGCTGTTTTTT CASKVLAGTLSTGELFF
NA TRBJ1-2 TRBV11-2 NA TGTGCCAGCAGCCCGTCTCGGCGGGGTTGGGGCTACACCTTC CASSPSRRGWGYTF
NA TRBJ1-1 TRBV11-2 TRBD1 TGTGCCAGCAGCTTGCAAGGGGGCGGTCGCACTGAAGCTTTCTTT CASSLQGGGRTEAFF
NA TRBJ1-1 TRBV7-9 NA TGTGCCAGCACCCTGCTGGGGGCGGATGGCACTGAAGCTTTCTTT CASTLLGADGTEAFF
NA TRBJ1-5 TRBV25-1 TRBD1 TGTGCCAGCAGTGAAGGGACAGTTAGCAATCAGCCCCAGCATTTT CASSEGTVSNQPQHF
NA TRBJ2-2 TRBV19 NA TGTGCCAGTAGCCGGACAGCGGTTGCGTACACCGGGGAGCTGTTTTTT CASSRTAVAYTGELFF
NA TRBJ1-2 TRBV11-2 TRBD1 TGTGCCAGCAGCCCCACGACAGGGGCTAAGATCTACTATGGCTACACCTTC CASSPTTGAKIYYGYTF
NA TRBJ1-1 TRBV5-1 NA TGCGCCAGCAGCTTGTCACTAAACACTGAAGCTTTCTTT CASSLSLNTEAFF
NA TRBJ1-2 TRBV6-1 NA TGTGCCAGCAGTGGTCTCGACTATAGGGGGAGCTATGGCTACACCTTC CASSGLDYRGSYGYTF
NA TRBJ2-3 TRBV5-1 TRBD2 TGTGCCAGCAGCGGTGGACTAGCGGTTTACACAGATACGCAGTATTTT CASSGGLAVYTDTQYF
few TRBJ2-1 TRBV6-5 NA TGTGCCAGCACTTTTTCACAGGGTTACAATGAGCAGTTCTTC CASTFSQGYNEQFF
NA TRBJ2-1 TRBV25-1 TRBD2 TGTGCCAGCAGTGAATATGTAGGACTAGCGGGAGATAATGAGCAGTTCTTC CASSEYVGLAGDNEQFF
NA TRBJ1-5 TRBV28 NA TGTGCCAGCAGTTCCCCCCTTAAACCAGGTAGGAGCAATCAGCCCCAGCATTTT CASSSPLKPGRSNQPQHF
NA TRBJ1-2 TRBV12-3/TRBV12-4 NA TGTGCCAGCAGTCAGGTTCGAGTAGACTACACCTTC CASSQVRVDYTF
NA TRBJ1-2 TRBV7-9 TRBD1 TGTGCCAGCAGCCTCACTTTGTCGACAGGGCCGAATGGCTACACCTTC CASSLTLSTGPNGYTF
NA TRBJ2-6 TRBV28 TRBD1 TGTGCCAGCAGAACGGGACAGCGAGCCGCCGTCCTGACTTTC CASRTGQRAAVLTF
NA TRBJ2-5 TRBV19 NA TGTGCCAGTAGCCGGGACACCTTGTACCAAGAGACCCAGTACTTC CASSRDTLYQETQYF
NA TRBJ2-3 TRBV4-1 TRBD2 TGCGCCAGCAGCATTTTCGGCGGGAGGGCAGATACGCAGTATTTT CASSIFGGRADTQYF
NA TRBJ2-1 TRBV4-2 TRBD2 TGTGCCAGCAGCCAAGTAGGTCAGCGGGGGGAATACAATGAGCAGTTCTTC CASSQVGQRGEYNEQFF
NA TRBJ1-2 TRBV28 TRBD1 TGTGCCAGCAGTTTAGACAGGGTCGGCTATGGCTACACCTTC CASSLDRVGYGYTF
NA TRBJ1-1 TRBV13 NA TGTGCCAGCAGCCCCCGCCGCGTTGAAGCTTTCTTT CASSPRRVEAFF
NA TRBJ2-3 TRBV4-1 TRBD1 TGCGCCAGCAGCTTGTCCGGGACAGGGCCGGCAGATACGCAGTATTTT CASSLSGTGPADTQYF
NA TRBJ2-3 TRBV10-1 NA TGCGCCAGCAGTTCAACAGGGCCAGATACGCAGTATTTT CASSSTGPDTQYF
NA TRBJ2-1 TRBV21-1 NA TGTGCCAGCAGCAAATGGGGCCGCTACAATGAGCAGTTCTTC CASSKWGRYNEQFF
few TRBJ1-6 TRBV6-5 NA TGTGCCAGCAGTTACACGACGGGGGACGATTCACCCCTCCACTTT CASSYTTGDDSPLHF
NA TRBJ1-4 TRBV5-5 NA TGTGCCAGCAGCTGGGGGGGCATCACCAATGAAAAACTGTTTTTT CASSWGGITNEKLFF
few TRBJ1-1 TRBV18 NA TGTGCCAGCTCACCACCGGTGCTATCAGGGGCAACTGAAGCTTTCTTT CASSPPVLSGATEAFF
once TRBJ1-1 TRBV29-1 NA TGCAGCGTTGAAGGGCCCGGGGGGGGCCCCAACACTGAAGCTTTCTTT CSVEGPGGGPNTEAFF
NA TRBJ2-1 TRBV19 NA TGTGCCAGTAGTATGGGACAAAACCTCAATGAGCAGTTCTTC CASSMGQNLNEQFF
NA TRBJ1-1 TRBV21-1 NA TGTGCCAGCAGCCAAGCCCTTGAAGCTTTCTTT CASSQALEAFF
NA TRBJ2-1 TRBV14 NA TGTGCCAGCAGCCAAGCTCCTATGAATGAGCAGTTCTTC CASSQAPMNEQFF
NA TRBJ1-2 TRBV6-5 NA TGTGCCAGCAGAACAGGGAACCGCTACACCTTC CASRTGNRYTF
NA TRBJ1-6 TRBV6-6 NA TGTGCCAGCACCGTGCAGGGGAGTGGGCTTACCCTCCACTTT CASTVQGSGLTLHF
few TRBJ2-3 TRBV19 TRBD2 TGTGCCAGTAGTATAGTTCTAGCGGGAGGAGTAGATACGCAGTATTTT CASSIVLAGGVDTQYF
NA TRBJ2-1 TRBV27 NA TGTGCCAGCAGTTTATCGAGGAGGAATGAGCAGTTCTTC CASSLSRRNEQFF
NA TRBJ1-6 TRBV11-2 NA TGTGCCAGCAGCCACCCTTCCGGGGTGGGATCACCCCTCCACTTT CASSHPSGVGSPLHF
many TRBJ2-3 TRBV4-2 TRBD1 TGTGCCAGCAGCCAAGAGGTCCCGGGACAGGGTACAGATACGCAGTATTTT CASSQEVPGQGTDTQYF
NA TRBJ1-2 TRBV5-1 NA TGTGCCAGCAGCTTAGTACTTCAGGGGATAGGCTATGGCTACACCTTC CASSLVLQGIGYGYTF
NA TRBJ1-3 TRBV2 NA TGTGCCAGCGGGCGCCCGAAGGGGCAGTTCGACACCATATATTTT CASGRPKGQFDTIYF
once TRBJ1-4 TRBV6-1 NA TGTGCCAGCAGTGCCCACGACGGGGTTCCTAATGAAAAACTGTTTTTT CASSAHDGVPNEKLFF
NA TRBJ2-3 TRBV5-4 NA TGTGCCAGCAGCCTCCCAATAGGGGGTAGAACAGATACGCAGTATTTT CASSLPIGGRTDTQYF
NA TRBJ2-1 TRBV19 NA TGTGCCAGTAGTATAGGCCGGGACTCCCGCCGGGGTGAGCAGTTCTTC CASSIGRDSRRGEQFF
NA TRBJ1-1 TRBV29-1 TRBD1 TGCAGCGTTGAGACAGGGGACAGCACTGAAGCTTTCTTT CSVETGDSTEAFF
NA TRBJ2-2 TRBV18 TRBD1 TGTGCCAGCTCACCCCAGGGACAGGGGACAACCGGGGAGCTGTTTTTT CASSPQGQGTTGELFF
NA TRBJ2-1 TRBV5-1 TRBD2 TGCGCCAGCAGCGCAGAAGGAGGACTAGGAAGGTTCTTC CASSAEGGLGRFF
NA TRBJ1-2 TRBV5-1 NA TGCGCCAGCAGCCCCAGGACGGGAAACTATGGCTACACCTTC CASSPRTGNYGYTF
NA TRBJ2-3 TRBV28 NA TGTGCCAGCACGGGAAGCGGTCTAACCGGCCTTACGCAGTATTTT CASTGSGLTGLTQYF
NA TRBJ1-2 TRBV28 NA TGTGCCAGCAGTTTTCTACAGACAGACGGCTACACCTTC CASSFLQTDGYTF
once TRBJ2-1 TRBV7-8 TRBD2 TGTGCCAGCAGCCTACGGACTAGTTACAATGAGCAGTTCTTC CASSLRTSYNEQFF